Given below is one T cell receptor beta chain in context. Researchers sorted participants into cohorts using their self-reported clinical history. All recovered Cohort 3 donors got two negative PCRs, got clearance, or saw symptom resolution. The data belong to a study of blood T cell repertoires in COVID-19. Turning to the study itself: Acute-phase and convalescent COVID-19 samples originated in the United States, Italy and Spain.

The V end lost 3 bases, the J end lost 1 base, and 19 bases lay between the germline ends. CDR1 is MNHEY, CDR2 SVGEGT, per germline. The CDR3 is 18 residues long. In the original processing: From reference gene primer amplification, estimates of nucleated cell counts were derived. TCRdb keeps only in-frame clones here, not all; method: immunoSEQ multiplex PCR. V and J calls and clone size are given by that table; D and trimming were obtained from the DNA. The sample has roughly 330,000 clones; more than 75% are singletons. V and J are TRBV6-2 or TRBV6-3 and TRBJ1-5, with no clear D. The sample comprised PBMCs or T cells enriched from blood (not recorded which). The sequence came from a woman in her 30s who had recovered from COVID-19. The CDR3 reads CASSYIGSWEGSNQPQHF. CDR3 sequence (DNA): TGTGCCAGCAGTTATATCGGTTCCTGGGAGGGAAGCAATCAGCCCCAGCATTTT.